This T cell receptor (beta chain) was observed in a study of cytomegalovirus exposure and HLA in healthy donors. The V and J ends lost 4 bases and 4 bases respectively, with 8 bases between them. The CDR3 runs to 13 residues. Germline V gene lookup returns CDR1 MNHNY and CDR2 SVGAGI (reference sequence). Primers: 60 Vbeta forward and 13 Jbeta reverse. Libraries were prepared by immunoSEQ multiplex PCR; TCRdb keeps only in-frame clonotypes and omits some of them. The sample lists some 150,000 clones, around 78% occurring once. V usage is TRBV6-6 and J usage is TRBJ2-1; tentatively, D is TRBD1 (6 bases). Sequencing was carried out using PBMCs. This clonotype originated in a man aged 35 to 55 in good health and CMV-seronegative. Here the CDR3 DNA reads TGTGCCAGCAGTTCGACAGGTTACAATGAGCAGTTCTTC. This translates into CASSSTGYNEQFF.